The 2 T cell receptor beta chains in this list originate from one sample, sequenced in a study of T cells after posttransplantation cyclophosphamide. Assay used: immunoSEQ multiplex PCR; TCRdb lists only in-frame clones, some missing. The sample gives some 40,000 clones, none seen only once, and the top ten clones hold approximately 4.9%. The sample comprised PBMCs. These receptor sequences come from a woman in her forties or fifties in good health and a related stem cell transplant donor.

This clone occurred many times. The chain is built from TRBV2 and TRBJ1-3; 10 bases are shared with TRBD1. In germline, CDR1 is SNHLY, CDR2 FYNNEI. Trimming removed 4 bases from V and 7 bases from J; junction bases left unmatched: 10. This CDR3 has 16 residues. The CDR3 protein is CASSVSGTGVGNTIYF. CDR3 coding DNA: TGTGCCAGCAGTGTATCCGGGACAGGGGTAGGGAACACCATATATTTT.

Ten or more counts support this clone. V and J are TRBV7-8 and TRBJ1-6; D gene unclear. The V end lost 3 bases, the J end lost 0 bases, and 15 bases lay between the germline ends. CDR1 and CDR2 (germline): SGHVS, FQNEAQ. The CDR3 spans 18 residues. CDR3 sequence reads: CASSLEETLSSYNSPLHF. DNA of the CDR3: TGTGCCAGCAGCTTGGAGGAAACTTTAAGCTCCTATAATTCACCCCTCCACTTT.